A selection of T cell receptor beta chains follows, all from one sample in a study of breast tumors, draining lymph nodes, adjacent tissues. TCRdb re-analysed the multiplex PCR reads in MiXCR, keeping a single row per CDR3 protein. The repertoire holds tens of thousands of distinct CDR3 sequences, with over 60% as singletons. Sequencing was done on a sample of tumor-adjacent breast tissue. The origin of the receptors is a female donor with breast cancer. Some clones in this sample may be carry-over from other donors' samples. The CDR3 runs from the conserved cysteine through the conserved F or W. Fields, in order: J gene, CDR3 length, clone size, D gene, V gene, CDR3 DNA, CDR3 protein. The D gene is left open where the match is weak. The size entry is marked missing in some rows and otherwise reads once, few, many or a size class.

j_call: TRBJ2-2; cdr3_length: 16; clone_size: many; d_call: .; v_call: TRBV7-9; cdr3_nt: TGTGCCAGCAGCTTAGGGTTCCGCGGTCACACCGGGGAGCTGTTTTTT; cdr3_aa: CASSLGFRGHTGELFF
j_call: TRBJ2-1; cdr3_length: 15; clone_size: .; d_call: TRBD2; v_call: TRBV12-3/TRBV12-4; cdr3_nt: TGTGCCAGCAGTTTTGGGGAGGGCCGGTACAATGAGCAGTTCTTC; cdr3_aa: CASSFGEGRYNEQFF
j_call: TRBJ1-1; cdr3_length: 13; clone_size: many; d_call: .; v_call: TRBV4-1; cdr3_nt: TGCGCCAGCAGCCTAAATGGGAACACTGAAGCTTTCTTT; cdr3_aa: CASSLNGNTEAFF
j_call: TRBJ2-1; cdr3_length: 12; clone_size: .; d_call: TRBD2; v_call: TRBV20-1; cdr3_nt: TGCAGTGCTAGGTTGACTAGCGGTGAGCAGTTCTTC; cdr3_aa: CSARLTSGEQFF
j_call: TRBJ2-7; cdr3_length: 14; clone_size: .; d_call: .; v_call: TRBV9; cdr3_nt: TGTGCCAGCAGCCCGACACTTGATTCCTACGAGCAGTACTTC; cdr3_aa: CASSPTLDSYEQYF
j_call: TRBJ2-1; cdr3_length: 15; clone_size: medium-sized; d_call: TRBD2; v_call: TRBV2; cdr3_nt: TGTGCCAGCAGTAGAGGACTAGCGAAGTACAATGAGCAGTTCTTC; cdr3_aa: CASSRGLAKYNEQFF
j_call: TRBJ2-3; cdr3_length: 15; clone_size: once; d_call: TRBD1; v_call: TRBV20-1; cdr3_nt: TGCAGTGCTAGTCCCCTTGGGACAGGGGTTGATACGCAGTATTTT; cdr3_aa: CSASPLGTGVDTQYF
j_call: TRBJ2-1; cdr3_length: 14; clone_size: .; d_call: TRBD2; v_call: TRBV7-8; cdr3_nt: TGTGCCAGCAGCTTAACTAGCGGGAGCGGTGAGCAGTTCTTC; cdr3_aa: CASSLTSGSGEQFF
j_call: TRBJ2-7; cdr3_length: 14; clone_size: .; d_call: TRBD1; v_call: TRBV4-1; cdr3_nt: TGCGCCAGCAGCCGACAGGGGGGGGCCTACGAGCAGTACTTC; cdr3_aa: CASSRQGGAYEQYF
j_call: TRBJ2-7; cdr3_length: 14; clone_size: .; d_call: TRBD2; v_call: TRBV20-1; cdr3_nt: TGCAGTGCTCGAGAACCGGGACTAGAACACGAGCAGTACTTC; cdr3_aa: CSAREPGLEHEQYF
j_call: TRBJ1-4; cdr3_length: 15; clone_size: few; d_call: .; v_call: TRBV15; cdr3_nt: TGTGCCACCAGCACTAGAACGGGAGATAATGAAAAACTGTTTTTT; cdr3_aa: CATSTRTGDNEKLFF
j_call: TRBJ2-7; cdr3_length: 13; clone_size: many; d_call: .; v_call: TRBV6-1; cdr3_nt: TGTGCCAGCAGTGAACAACAGGGATACGAGCAGTACTTC; cdr3_aa: CASSEQQGYEQYF
j_call: TRBJ2-7; cdr3_length: 13; clone_size: .; d_call: TRBD2; v_call: TRBV20-1; cdr3_nt: TGCAGTGCTATTGGACTAGCGGACTTCGAGCAGTACTTC; cdr3_aa: CSAIGLADFEQYF
j_call: TRBJ2-7; cdr3_length: 15; clone_size: .; d_call: .; v_call: TRBV7-2; cdr3_nt: TGTGCCAGCAGCTTAAAGCTGGGAGTGAACTACGAGCAGTACTTC; cdr3_aa: CASSLKLGVNYEQYF
j_call: TRBJ2-7; cdr3_length: 14; clone_size: .; d_call: TRBD1; v_call: TRBV6-1; cdr3_nt: TGTGCCAGCACGGTTGGGGACAGGGGGCGCGAGCAGTACTTC; cdr3_aa: CASTVGDRGREQYF
j_call: TRBJ1-5; cdr3_length: 15; clone_size: .; d_call: .; v_call: TRBV20-1; cdr3_nt: TGCAGTGCTAGGAGGGCAGGGAATAGCAATCAGCCCCAGCATTTT; cdr3_aa: CSARRAGNSNQPQHF
j_call: TRBJ1-5; cdr3_length: 17; clone_size: .; d_call: .; v_call: TRBV19; cdr3_nt: TGTGCCAGTAGTCCCGACAGGTCCCCTTCTAGCAATCAGCCCCAGCATTTT; cdr3_aa: CASSPDRSPSSNQPQHF
j_call: TRBJ2-2; cdr3_length: 14; clone_size: .; d_call: .; v_call: TRBV5-1; cdr3_nt: TGCGCCAGCCCTAGGGGAGTGCAACCCGGGGAGCTGTTTTTT; cdr3_aa: CASPRGVQPGELFF
j_call: TRBJ1-3; cdr3_length: 13; clone_size: once; d_call: .; v_call: TRBV29-1; cdr3_nt: TGCAGCGTGAAATATACTCTTGGAAACACCATATATTTT; cdr3_aa: CSVKYTLGNTIYF
j_call: TRBJ1-2; cdr3_length: 15; clone_size: .; d_call: .; v_call: TRBV7-2; cdr3_nt: TGTGCCAGCAGTTTGGGAGTGCAAGCTCTAGACGACTACACCTTC; cdr3_aa: CASSLGVQALDDYTF
j_call: TRBJ2-1; cdr3_length: 15; clone_size: .; d_call: TRBD1; v_call: TRBV10-3; cdr3_nt: TGTGCCATCAGCCGTGGACAGGGTAACAACAATGAGCAGTTCTTC; cdr3_aa: CAISRGQGNNNEQFF
j_call: TRBJ2-2; cdr3_length: 14; clone_size: .; d_call: .; v_call: TRBV6-4; cdr3_nt: TGTGCCAGCAGAGATCAGGGCACCACCGGGGAGCTGTTTTTT; cdr3_aa: CASRDQGTTGELFF
j_call: TRBJ1-2; cdr3_length: 15; clone_size: .; d_call: .; v_call: TRBV5-5; cdr3_nt: TGTGCCAGCAGCTTGCACAGGGACCGATCCTATGGCTACACCTTC; cdr3_aa: CASSLHRDRSYGYTF
j_call: TRBJ1-6; cdr3_length: 15; clone_size: once; d_call: TRBD1; v_call: TRBV20-1; cdr3_nt: TGCAGTGCTAAGTCACAGGGGGCCGCCAATTCACCCCTCCACTTT; cdr3_aa: CSAKSQGAANSPLHF
j_call: TRBJ2-2; cdr3_length: 14; clone_size: .; d_call: TRBD1; v_call: TRBV10-1; cdr3_nt: TGCGCCAGCAGTGAGCAGGGGGTCACCGGGGAGCTGTTTTTT; cdr3_aa: CASSEQGVTGELFF
j_call: TRBJ1-5; cdr3_length: 16; clone_size: .; d_call: TRBD1; v_call: TRBV19; cdr3_nt: TGTGCCAGTAGTTGGACAGGGGGCGATAGCAATCAGCCCCAGCATTTT; cdr3_aa: CASSWTGGDSNQPQHF
j_call: TRBJ2-7; cdr3_length: 14; clone_size: .; d_call: .; v_call: TRBV11-2; cdr3_nt: TGTGCCAGCAGCTTAGATCGGAGGACCATCGAGCAGTACTTC; cdr3_aa: CASSLDRRTIEQYF
j_call: TRBJ2-5; cdr3_length: 15; clone_size: once; d_call: TRBD1; v_call: TRBV5-1; cdr3_nt: TGCGCCAGCAGCTTAGGGACAGGGGGCGGGGAGACCCAGTACTTC; cdr3_aa: CASSLGTGGGETQYF
j_call: TRBJ2-3; cdr3_length: 12; clone_size: many; d_call: .; v_call: TRBV5-8; cdr3_nt: TGTGCCAGCAGCTTGTCCTCAGATACGCAGTATTTT; cdr3_aa: CASSLSSDTQYF
j_call: TRBJ1-3; cdr3_length: 14; clone_size: medium-sized; d_call: .; v_call: TRBV5-6; cdr3_nt: TGTGCCAGCAGCGCCGGGACCGCCGGAAACACCATATATTTT; cdr3_aa: CASSAGTAGNTIYF
j_call: TRBJ2-5; cdr3_length: 15; clone_size: .; d_call: TRBD2; v_call: TRBV5-6; cdr3_nt: TGTGCCAGCAGCTCGGCGGGAGGGCCTTTGGAGACCCAGTACTTC; cdr3_aa: CASSSAGGPLETQYF
j_call: TRBJ1-6; cdr3_length: 15; clone_size: once; d_call: .; v_call: TRBV2; cdr3_nt: TGTGCCAGCAGTGAGGCCAGGGATTCGTATTCACCCCTCCACTTT; cdr3_aa: CASSEARDSYSPLHF
j_call: TRBJ1-4; cdr3_length: 14; clone_size: .; d_call: TRBD1; v_call: TRBV28; cdr3_nt: TGTGCCAGCAGCCGGGACAGGACTAATGAAAAACTGTTTTTT; cdr3_aa: CASSRDRTNEKLFF
j_call: TRBJ2-1; cdr3_length: 13; clone_size: many; d_call: .; v_call: TRBV10-1; cdr3_nt: TGCGCCAGCAGTGAACCGGGGATCGATGAGCAGTTCTTC; cdr3_aa: CASSEPGIDEQFF
j_call: TRBJ1-1; cdr3_length: 13; clone_size: .; d_call: .; v_call: TRBV20-1; cdr3_nt: TGCAGTGCTAGAGAGCACCTGAACACTGAAGCTTTCTTT; cdr3_aa: CSAREHLNTEAFF
j_call: TRBJ2-3; cdr3_length: 17; clone_size: .; d_call: .; v_call: TRBV9; cdr3_nt: TGTGCCAGCAGCGCCACAACCAGGGACTGGAGCACAGATACGCAGTATTTT; cdr3_aa: CASSATTRDWSTDTQYF
j_call: TRBJ2-5; cdr3_length: 13; clone_size: .; d_call: TRBD2; v_call: TRBV15; cdr3_nt: TGTGCCACCAGCACAATAGCGGGAGAGACCCAGTACTTC; cdr3_aa: CATSTIAGETQYF
j_call: TRBJ2-1; cdr3_length: 13; clone_size: .; d_call: TRBD2; v_call: TRBV20-1; cdr3_nt: TGCAGTGCTACCGGGACTAGCGGGATTGAGCAGTTCTTC; cdr3_aa: CSATGTSGIEQFF
j_call: TRBJ2-1; cdr3_length: 17; clone_size: once; d_call: TRBD2; v_call: TRBV20-1; cdr3_nt: TGCAGTGCTAGTGTCCTAGCGGGAGGCAAACCCTACAATGAGCAGTTCTTC; cdr3_aa: CSASVLAGGKPYNEQFF
j_call: TRBJ1-2; cdr3_length: 12; clone_size: .; d_call: .; v_call: TRBV29-1; cdr3_nt: TGCAGCGTTACTAAACAGGGCTATGGCTACACCTTC; cdr3_aa: CSVTKQGYGYTF
j_call: TRBJ1-2; cdr3_length: 15; clone_size: medium-sized; d_call: TRBD1; v_call: TRBV14; cdr3_nt: TGTGCCAGCAGCCCTTGGGACAGCCAGTTGCAGGGCTACACCTTC; cdr3_aa: CASSPWDSQLQGYTF